The text below deals with one T cell receptor (beta chain). Its matching antigen is unknown. These data originate in a study of early T cells in non-severe SARS-CoV-2 infection. Study overall: RNA in bulk from unsorted whole blood was sequenced, and chains were unpaired.

From the 5' RACE reads, TCRdb called clonotypes with MiXCR, one entry per CDR3 protein. This repertoire shows roughly 100,000 distinct CDR3 sequences, 13% found once; its top ten account for 2% to 2.5%. The length of the CDR3 is 13 residues. Points from the study as a whole: There was a bias toward anti-spike CD8 responses in VDJdb matching, which missed private and CD4 specificities.

This clonotype originated in an adult who was a healthcare worker with PCR-confirmed SARS-CoV-2 infection or an uninfected control (not recorded which). The sample taken for sequencing was whole blood. J is TRBJ1-1 and V is TRBV21-1. TRBV21-1 constitutes a pseudogene. The CDR3 DNA follows: TGTGCCAGCAGCAAAGATGTGAACACTGAAGCTTTCTTT. It translates to CASSKDVNTEAFF.